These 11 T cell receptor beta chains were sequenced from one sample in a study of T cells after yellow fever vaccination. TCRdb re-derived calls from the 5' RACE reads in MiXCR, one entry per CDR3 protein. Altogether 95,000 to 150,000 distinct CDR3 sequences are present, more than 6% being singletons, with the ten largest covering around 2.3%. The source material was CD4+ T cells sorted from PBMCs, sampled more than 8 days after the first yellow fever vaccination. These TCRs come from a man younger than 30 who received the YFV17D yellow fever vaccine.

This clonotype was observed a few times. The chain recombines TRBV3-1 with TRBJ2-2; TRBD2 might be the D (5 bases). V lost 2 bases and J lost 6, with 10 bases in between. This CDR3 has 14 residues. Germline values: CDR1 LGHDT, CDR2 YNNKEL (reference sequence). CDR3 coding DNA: TGTGCCAGCAGCCAAAGGGAGTCTGCCGGGGAGCTGTTTTTT. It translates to CASSQRESAGELFF.

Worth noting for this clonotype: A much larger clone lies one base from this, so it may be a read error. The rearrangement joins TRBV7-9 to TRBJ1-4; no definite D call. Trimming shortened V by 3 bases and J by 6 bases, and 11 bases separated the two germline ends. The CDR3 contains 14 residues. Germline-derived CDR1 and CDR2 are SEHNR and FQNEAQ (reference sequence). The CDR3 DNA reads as TGTGCCAGCAGCTTGATGGGTGGATATGAAAAACTGTTTTTT. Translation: CASSLMGGYEKLFF.

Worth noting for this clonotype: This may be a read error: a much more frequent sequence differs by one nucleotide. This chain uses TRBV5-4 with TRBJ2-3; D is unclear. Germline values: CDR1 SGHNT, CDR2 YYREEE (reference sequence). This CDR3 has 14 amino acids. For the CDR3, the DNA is TGTCCCAGCAGCTTGCCTACGCCTACAGATACGCAGTATTTT. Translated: CPSSLPTPTDTQYF.

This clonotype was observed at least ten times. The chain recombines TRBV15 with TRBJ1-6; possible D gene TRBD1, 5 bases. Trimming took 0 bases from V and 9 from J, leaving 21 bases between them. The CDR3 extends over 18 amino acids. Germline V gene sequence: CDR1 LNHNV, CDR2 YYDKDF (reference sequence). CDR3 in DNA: TGTGCCACCAGCAGAGATCTTGCATCGAGGGGCGGAGGTTCACCCCTCCACTTT. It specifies CATSRDLASRGGGSPLHF. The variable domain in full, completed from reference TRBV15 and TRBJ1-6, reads DAMVIQNPRYQVTQFGKPVTLSCSQTLNHNVMYWYQQKSSQAPKLLFHYYDKDFNNEADTPDNFQSRRPNTSFCFLDIRSPGLGDTAMYLCATSRDLASRGGGSPLHFGNGTRLTVT.

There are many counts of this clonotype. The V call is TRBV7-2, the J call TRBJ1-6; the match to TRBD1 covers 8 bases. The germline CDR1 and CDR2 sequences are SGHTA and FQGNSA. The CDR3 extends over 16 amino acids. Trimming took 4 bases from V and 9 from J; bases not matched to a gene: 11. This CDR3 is CASSSNSDRVSSPLHF. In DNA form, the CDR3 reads TGTGCCAGCAGCTCTAACTCGGACAGGGTGTCTTCACCCCTCCACTTT.

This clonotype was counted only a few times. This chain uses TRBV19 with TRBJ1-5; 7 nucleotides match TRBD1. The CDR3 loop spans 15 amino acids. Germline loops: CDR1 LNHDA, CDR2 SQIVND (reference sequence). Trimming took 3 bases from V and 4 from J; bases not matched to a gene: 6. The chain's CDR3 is CASSIFGTENQPQHF. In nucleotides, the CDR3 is TGTGCCAGTAGTATTTTTGGGACAGAAAATCAGCCCCAGCATTTT.

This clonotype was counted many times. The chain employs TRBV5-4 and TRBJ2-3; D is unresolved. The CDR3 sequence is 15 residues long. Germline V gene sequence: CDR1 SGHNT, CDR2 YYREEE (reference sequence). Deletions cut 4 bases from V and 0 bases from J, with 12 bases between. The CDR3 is CASSAQLTSTDTQYF. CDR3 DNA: TGTGCCAGCAGCGCTCAGCTAACTAGCACAGATACGCAGTATTTT.

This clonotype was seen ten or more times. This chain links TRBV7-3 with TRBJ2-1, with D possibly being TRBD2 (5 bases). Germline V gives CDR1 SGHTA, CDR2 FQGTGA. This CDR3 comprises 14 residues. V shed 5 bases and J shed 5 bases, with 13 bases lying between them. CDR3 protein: CASSARPEDNEQFF. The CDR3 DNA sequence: TGTGCCAGCAGCGCGAGGCCGGAGGACAATGAGCAGTTCTTC.

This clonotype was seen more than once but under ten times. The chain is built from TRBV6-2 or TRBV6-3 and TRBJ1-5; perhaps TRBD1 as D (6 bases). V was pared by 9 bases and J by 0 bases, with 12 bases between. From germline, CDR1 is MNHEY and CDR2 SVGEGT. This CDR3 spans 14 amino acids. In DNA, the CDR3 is TGTGCCAGACATGACAGGACTAGCAATCAGCCCCAGCATTTT. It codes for CARHDRTSNQPQHF.

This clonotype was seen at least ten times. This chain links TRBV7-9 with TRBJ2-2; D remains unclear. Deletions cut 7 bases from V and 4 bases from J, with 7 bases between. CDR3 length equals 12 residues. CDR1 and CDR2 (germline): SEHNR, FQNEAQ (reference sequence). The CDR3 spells CASIQGTGELFF. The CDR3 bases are TGTGCCAGCATCCAAGGCACCGGGGAGCTGTTTTTT.

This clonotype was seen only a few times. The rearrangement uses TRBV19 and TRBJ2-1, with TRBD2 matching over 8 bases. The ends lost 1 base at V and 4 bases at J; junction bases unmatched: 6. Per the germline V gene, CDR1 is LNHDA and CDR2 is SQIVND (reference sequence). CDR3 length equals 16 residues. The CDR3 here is CASSIGSGGPYNEQFF. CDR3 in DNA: TGTGCCAGTAGTATAGGGAGCGGGGGCCCTTACAATGAGCAGTTCTTC.